A selection of T cell receptor beta chains follows, all from one sample in a study of blood T cell repertoires in COVID-19. Some clones are missing from TCRdb's copy, which holds only in-frame ones; the method was immunoSEQ multiplex PCR. Among under 300,000 clones, 70% to 90% were seen once, and the ten largest hold approximately 10%. Sequencing was carried out using peripheral blood. Receptors originate from a woman in her 70s with acute or convalescent COVID-19. The CDR3 runs from the conserved cysteine through the conserved F or W. The order of the fields is J gene, V gene, clone size, D gene, CDR3 DNA, CDR3 protein. The D gene is left open where the match is weak. The listing skips clone size in some rows; elsewhere it reads once, few, many or a size class.

>TRBJ1-5|TRBV6-6|-|TRBD1
TGTGCCAGCGGGACAGGGGGGGGTATCTATCAGCCCCAGCATTTT
CASGTGGGIYQPQHF
>TRBJ1-6|TRBV11-1|few|-
TGTGCCAGCAGCGTCGGTACAGCGGGTTCACCCCTCCACTTT
CASSVGTAGSPLHF
>TRBJ2-3|TRBV24-1|few|-
TGTGCCACCAGTGATTCAGCGGTGGCGGGGGCTAGCACAGATACGCAGTATTTT
CATSDSAVAGASTDTQYF
>TRBJ1-1|TRBV27|-|-
TGTGCCAGCAGTCGGGACAAGACCTTAAGGAACACTGAAGCTTTCTTT
CASSRDKTLRNTEAFF
>TRBJ2-7|TRBV4-1|-|TRBD1
TGCGCCAGCAGCCAAGCGGGACAGGCGTCCTACGAGCAGTACTTC
CASSQAGQASYEQYF
>TRBJ1-4|TRBV2|-|TRBD1
TGTGCCAGCAGAGAGGACAGGAGGGGTTATGGGGAAAAACTGTTTTTT
CASREDRRGYGEKLFF
>TRBJ1-4|TRBV2|few|TRBD1
TGTGCCAGCAGTGGACAGGGCCTCGGAGAAAAACTGTTTTTT
CASSGQGLGEKLFF
>TRBJ2-2|TRBV3-1/TRBV3-2|-|TRBD2
TGTGCCAGCAGCCCGACTAGCGGGGAAGTGAGCACCGGGGAGCTGTTTTTT
CASSPTSGEVSTGELFF
>TRBJ1-1|TRBV13|-|TRBD1
TGTGCCAGCAGCGTGGGACAGCGGAACACTGAAGCTTTCTTT
CASSVGQRNTEAFF
>TRBJ2-3|TRBV5-1|once|TRBD1
TGCGCCAGCAGCTCCACAGGGGGCGCGGGGTATACGCAGTATTTT
CASSSTGGAGYTQYF
>TRBJ1-1|TRBV5-5|-|-
TGTGCCAGCAGCTTGGTCACCGGGACAAGCTCAGCTTTCTTT
CASSLVTGTSSAFF
>TRBJ2-3|TRBV9|-|-
TGTGCCAGCAGCGTTATGATAGGGAGGGATACGCAGTATTTT
CASSVMIGRDTQYF
>TRBJ1-6|TRBV5-6|-|-
TGTGCCAGCAGCTTTGGGGAGGTAAATAATTCACCCCTCCACTTT
CASSFGEVNNSPLHF
>TRBJ1-5|TRBV10-3|-|TRBD1
TGTGCCATCAGTGGGCACGGGGGGACAGGGGTCAATCAGCCCCAGCATTTT
CAISGHGGTGVNQPQHF
>TRBJ2-5|TRBV19|-|-
TGTGCCAGTCAGGACTTTGGTGAGACCCAGTACTTC
CASQDFGETQYF
>TRBJ1-2|TRBV4-1|-|TRBD1
TGCGCCAGCAGCCAGAGGACAGGGGATGGCTACACCTTC
CASSQRTGDGYTF
>TRBJ1-2|TRBV2|-|-
TGTGCCAGCAGTGTAGAGAACAGGGTGGGAGATGGCTACACCTTC
CASSVENRVGDGYTF
>TRBJ1-4|TRBV25-1|-|-
TGTGCCAGCAGTGAATTTACAGTTAATGAAAAACTGTTTTTT
CASSEFTVNEKLFF
>TRBJ1-1|TRBV5-1|-|-
TGCGCCAGCAGCGGACAAAGGGGCACTGAAGCTTTCTTT
CASSGQRGTEAFF
>TRBJ1-2|TRBV2|-|-
TGTGCCAGCAGCGATGGACAGCGTAGATCCTATGGCTACACCTTC
CASSDGQRRSYGYTF
>TRBJ1-2|TRBV5-4|-|TRBD1
TGTGCCAGCAGCTTGGCGGGACAGCTCGGCTACACCTTC
CASSLAGQLGYTF
>TRBJ2-1|TRBV19|-|-
TGTGCCAGTACTGGCTTCTCCTACAATGAGCAGTTCTTC
CASTGFSYNEQFF
>TRBJ2-5|TRBV6-2/TRBV6-3|-|-
TGTGCCAGCAGTTACCTAGGGGCAGAGACCCAGTACTTC
CASSYLGAETQYF
>TRBJ2-7|TRBV5-1|-|TRBD1
TGCGCCAGCAGCTCCGGGACAGGTCCCTACGAGCAGTACTTC
CASSSGTGPYEQYF
>TRBJ2-5|TRBV5-1|-|-
TGCGCCAGCAGCTTGGCGAGAGTCGGGGGAGAGACCCAGTACTTC
CASSLARVGGETQYF
>TRBJ1-3|TRBV4-2|-|-
TGTGCCAGCAGCCAAGCACCGGTTAGCTCTGGAAACACCATATATTTT
CASSQAPVSSGNTIYF
>TRBJ1-2|TRBV7-9|-|TRBD1
TGTGCCAGCAGCTTAGAGCTCAGGGACAGGGGAGGCTATGGCTACACCTTC
CASSLELRDRGGYGYTF
>TRBJ1-2|TRBV10-3|-|-
TGTGCCATCAGTGTAGGAGGGGTCGACTATGGCTACACCTTC
CAISVGGVDYGYTF
>TRBJ2-6|TRBV19|-|-
TGTGCCAGTAGTCACTCATCCCCTGGGGCCAACGTCCTGACTTTC
CASSHSSPGANVLTF
>TRBJ1-4|TRBV3-1/TRBV3-2|-|-
TGTGCCAGCAGCCGAGGGAACGAAGAAAAACTGTTTTTT
CASSRGNEEKLFF
>TRBJ1-1|TRBV7-9|-|-
TGTGCCAGCAGCCCCCAGGCGGGGACTGAAGCTTTCTTT
CASSPQAGTEAFF
>TRBJ2-4|TRBV13|-|-
TGTGCCAGCAGCCTAAAACCCACAGGGAACCTTGGCAAAAACATTCAGTACTTC
CASSLKPTGNLGKNIQYF
>TRBJ1-2|TRBV5-6|-|TRBD1
TGTGCCAGCAGCTACGACAGGGGGGGAGATGGCTACACCTTC
CASSYDRGGDGYTF
>TRBJ2-1|TRBV27|-|-
-
CASSSSGLAAYNEQFF
>TRBJ2-5|TRBV11-2|-|TRBD2
TGTGCCAGCAGCCCGATGCGGGGGGCCTTGGAGACCCAGTACTTC
CASSPMRGALETQYF
>TRBJ1-5|TRBV6-5|-|-
TGTGCCATAGGGGGAATTGAGAGCAATCAGCCCCAGCATTTT
CAIGGIESNQPQHF
>TRBJ2-7|TRBV7-2|-|TRBD2
TGTGCCAGCAGCCCCTCGGGGGGAAGGTCCTACGAGCAGTACTTC
CASSPSGGRSYEQYF
>TRBJ1-2|TRBV19|few|TRBD1
TGTGCCAGTACCCGGGGACAGGGGAGTGGCTACACCTTC
CASTRGQGSGYTF
>TRBJ1-6|TRBV2|-|-
TGTGCCAGCAGTGAGGGTCCGGGGTCACCCCTCCACTTT
CASSEGPGSPLHF
>TRBJ2-3|TRBV5-1|-|-
TGCGCCAGCAGCTTGGAACAGGCCACAGGTACGCAGTATTTT
CASSLEQATGTQYF
>TRBJ1-2|TRBV6-5|-|-
TGTGCCAGCACTAAGGGGGGGGATGGCTACACCTTC
CASTKGGDGYTF
>TRBJ2-2|TRBV27|-|TRBD2
TGTGCCCGCTGGGGGGGGAGTGGGTTGCCCGGGGAGCTGTTTTTT
CARWGGSGLPGELFF
>TRBJ2-7|TRBV7-9|-|TRBD1
TGTGCCAGCAGCTCAAGGGGGCGGGTCTACGAGCAGTACTTC
CASSSRGRVYEQYF
>TRBJ1-1|TRBV5-8|-|-
TGTGCCAGCCTTATCCCTCCCGGTACAGGGTTGGTCACTGAAGCTTTCTTT
CASLIPPGTGLVTEAFF
>TRBJ2-5|TRBV15|-|-
TGTGCCACCAGCAGAGATGGACTACCCGAGGAGACCCAGTACTTC
CATSRDGLPEETQYF
>TRBJ1-3|TRBV7-8|-|-
TGTGCCAGCAGCCCGGCGGGGTCTGGAAACACCATATATTTT
CASSPAGSGNTIYF
>TRBJ1-3|TRBV4-2|-|-
TGTGCCAGCAGCCAAGATCTTCAGGGTTGGACCACCATATATTTT
CASSQDLQGWTTIYF
>TRBJ2-2|TRBV18|-|-
TGTGCCAGCTCACTTCGTGGGGCGGACGGGGAGCTGTTTTTT
CASSLRGADGELFF
>TRBJ1-1|TRBV5-6|-|-
TGTGCCAGCAGCTCTGGTCAGGTTATGAACACTGAAGCTTTCTTT
CASSSGQVMNTEAFF
>TRBJ2-7|TRBV3-1/TRBV3-2|once|TRBD1
TGTGCCAGCGCTAGTCCGGGACAGATATACGAGCAGTACTTC
CASASPGQIYEQYF
>TRBJ2-1|TRBV7-2|-|TRBD1
TGTGCCAGCAGCAAGTGGACAGGGGCGGGCAATGAGCAGTTCTTC
CASSKWTGAGNEQFF
>TRBJ2-5|TRBV2|-|TRBD1
TGTGCCAGGTCACCGGGACAGGGAGAGACCCAGTACTTC
CARSPGQGETQYF
>TRBJ2-1|TRBV5-6|-|TRBD1
TGTGCCAGCAGCTTGGATCCGGGACAGGCCTACAATGAGCAGTTCTTC
CASSLDPGQAYNEQFF
>TRBJ2-5|TRBV5-1|-|TRBD1
TGCGCCAGCAGGGAGCAGGGGGACGGCCGATTAGGGACCCAGTACTTC
CASREQGDGRLGTQYF
>TRBJ1-2|TRBV5-1|-|TRBD1
TGCGCCAGCACCCCCCAGGACAGGGTGGAGGAGGGCTACACCTTC
CASTPQDRVEEGYTF